Listed below are T cell receptor beta chains from one sample, sequenced in a study of T cells after yellow fever vaccination. TCRdb recomputed calls from the 5' RACE reads with MiXCR, one row per CDR3 protein. The table lists around 320,000 distinct CDR3 sequences, approximately 12% of them singletons. Specimen: CD4+ T cells sorted from PBMCs, collected 45 days after the yellow fever booster vaccination. The receptors originated from a man aged 18 to 29 who received the YFV17D yellow fever vaccine. The CDR3 runs from the conserved cysteine through the conserved F or W. The order of the fields is V gene, clone size, J gene, D gene, CDR3 protein, CDR3 DNA. A D gene is named only where the DNA matches it firmly. The size entry is marked missing in some rows and otherwise reads once, few, many or a size class.

v_gene: TRBV20-1
abundance: .
j_gene: TRBJ2-3
d_gene: TRBD2
CDR3aa: CSAPKLAGGFTDTQYF
CDR3nt: TGCAGTGCTCCTAAGCTAGCGGGGGGGTTCACAGATACGCAGTATTTT

v_gene: TRBV6-5
abundance: few
j_gene: TRBJ1-4
d_gene: .
CDR3aa: CASSSVQGRRNEKLFF
CDR3nt: TGTGCCAGCAGTTCCGTCCAAGGTCGAAGAAATGAAAAACTGTTTTTT

v_gene: TRBV9
abundance: few
j_gene: TRBJ2-4
d_gene: .
CDR3aa: CASSVWGKGIQYF
CDR3nt: TGTGCCAGCAGCGTATGGGGGAAGGGCATTCAGTACTTC

v_gene: TRBV4-1
abundance: .
j_gene: TRBJ1-5
d_gene: TRBD1
CDR3aa: CASSQTGEVPQHF
CDR3nt: TGCGCCAGCAGCCAGACAGGGGAAGTGCCCCAGCATTTT

v_gene: TRBV4-2
abundance: few
j_gene: TRBJ1-5
d_gene: .
CDR3aa: CASSQNGGFGQPQHF
CDR3nt: TGTGCCAGCAGCCAGAATGGGGGATTCGGCCAGCCCCAGCATTTT

v_gene: TRBV5-4
abundance: few
j_gene: TRBJ2-5
d_gene: .
CDR3aa: CASSLATGSLQETQYF
CDR3nt: TGTGCCAGCAGCTTGGCTACAGGGTCACTCCAAGAGACCCAGTACTTC

v_gene: TRBV6-2/TRBV6-3
abundance: .
j_gene: TRBJ2-7
d_gene: .
CDR3aa: CASSYSWDFHVGYF
CDR3nt: TGTGCCAGCAGTTACTCCTGGGACTTCCACGTAGGGTACTTC

v_gene: TRBV6-2/TRBV6-3
abundance: .
j_gene: TRBJ1-1
d_gene: TRBD1
CDR3aa: CASSLTGTGFRNTEAFF
CDR3nt: TGTGCCAGCAGCCTCACCGGGACAGGGTTCAGGAACACTGAAGCTTTCTTT

v_gene: TRBV28
abundance: .
j_gene: TRBJ2-5
d_gene: .
CDR3aa: CASSLYKQAQYF
CDR3nt: TGTGCCAGCAGTTTATACAAGCAAGCCCAGTACTTC

v_gene: TRBV29-1
abundance: few
j_gene: TRBJ1-2
d_gene: .
CDR3aa: CSGTTSGPYGYTF
CDR3nt: TGCAGCGGCACGACTTCTGGGCCCTATGGCTACACCTTC

v_gene: TRBV7-9
abundance: few
j_gene: TRBJ1-1
d_gene: TRBD1
CDR3aa: CASSRGTGEDEAFF
CDR3nt: TGTGCCAGCAGCCGTGGCACAGGGGAGGATGAAGCTTTCTTT

v_gene: TRBV20-1
abundance: .
j_gene: TRBJ1-1
d_gene: .
CDR3aa: CSAKFREIEAFF
CDR3nt: TGCAGTGCTAAATTCAGGGAGATTGAAGCTTTCTTT

v_gene: TRBV20-1
abundance: .
j_gene: TRBJ2-3
d_gene: .
CDR3aa: CSAGGGFRADTQYF
CDR3nt: TGCAGTGCTGGAGGGGGGTTTCGGGCAGATACGCAGTATTTT

v_gene: TRBV6-5
abundance: .
j_gene: TRBJ2-3
d_gene: TRBD2
CDR3aa: CASTSGGYTDTQYF
CDR3nt: TGTGCCAGTACTAGCGGGGGGTACACAGATACGCAGTATTTT

v_gene: TRBV6-6
abundance: .
j_gene: TRBJ1-1
d_gene: .
CDR3aa: CASMVDEFPEAFF
CDR3nt: TGTGCCAGCATGGTAGACGAGTTCCCTGAAGCTTTCTTT

v_gene: TRBV6-1
abundance: few
j_gene: TRBJ1-5
d_gene: .
CDR3aa: CASSGGTGGFQPQHF
CDR3nt: TGTGCCAGCAGTGGAGGGACCGGGGGGTTTCAGCCCCAGCATTTT

v_gene: TRBV7-9
abundance: many
j_gene: TRBJ1-2
d_gene: .
CDR3aa: CASSLGQGQGGYTF
CDR3nt: TGTGCCAGCAGCTTAGGGCAGGGACAAGGTGGCTACACCTTC

v_gene: TRBV5-5
abundance: .
j_gene: TRBJ1-4
d_gene: TRBD1
CDR3aa: CASRQGAPGEKLFF
CDR3nt: TGTGCCAGCAGGCAGGGGGCTCCTGGGGAAAAACTGTTTTTT

v_gene: TRBV5-1
abundance: .
j_gene: TRBJ2-7
d_gene: TRBD1
CDR3aa: CASSSGQAYSYEQYF
CDR3nt: TGCGCCAGCAGCTCGGGACAGGCATACTCCTACGAGCAGTACTTC

v_gene: TRBV5-1
abundance: few
j_gene: TRBJ1-2
d_gene: .
CDR3aa: CASSLGRSEFNYGYTF
CDR3nt: TGCGCCAGCAGCTTGGGAAGGTCAGAATTCAACTATGGCTACACCTTC

v_gene: TRBV7-2
abundance: .
j_gene: TRBJ2-3
d_gene: .
CDR3aa: CASSLVSGGYTQYF
CDR3nt: TGTGCCAGCAGCTTAGTTTCGGGGGGCTATACGCAGTATTTT

v_gene: TRBV11-2
abundance: many
j_gene: TRBJ2-1
d_gene: .
CDR3aa: CASSFINAVGNEQFF
CDR3nt: TGTGCCAGCAGCTTCATTAATGCGGTGGGCAATGAGCAGTTCTTC

v_gene: TRBV15
abundance: .
j_gene: TRBJ2-1
d_gene: TRBD1
CDR3aa: CATVESGTGYNEQFF
CDR3nt: TGTGCCACCGTCGAATCCGGGACAGGGTACAATGAGCAGTTCTTC

v_gene: TRBV30
abundance: many
j_gene: TRBJ2-4
d_gene: .
CDR3aa: CAWWAGRGLHIQYF
CDR3nt: TGTGCCTGGTGGGCAGGGAGGGGGTTACACATTCAGTACTTC

v_gene: TRBV6-1
abundance: few
j_gene: TRBJ2-2
d_gene: .
CDR3aa: CASSEAQNEGELFF
CDR3nt: TGTGCCAGCAGTGAAGCGCAAAATGAGGGGGAGCTGTTTTTT

v_gene: TRBV7-3
abundance: .
j_gene: TRBJ2-1
d_gene: .
CDR3aa: CASSFNRDSYNEQFF
CDR3nt: TGTGCCAGCAGCTTTAACAGGGACTCCTACAATGAGCAGTTCTTC

v_gene: TRBV11-3
abundance: .
j_gene: TRBJ2-1
d_gene: TRBD2
CDR3aa: CASSLGPTSGTYNEQFF
CDR3nt: TGTGCCAGCAGCTTGGGACCTACTAGCGGGACCTACAATGAGCAGTTCTTC

v_gene: TRBV10-2
abundance: few
j_gene: TRBJ2-3
d_gene: .
CDR3aa: CASSELTKGTDTQYF
CDR3nt: TGCGCCAGCAGTGAGCTTACTAAAGGGACAGATACGCAGTATTTT

v_gene: TRBV29-1
abundance: .
j_gene: TRBJ1-1
d_gene: .
CDR3aa: CSVVWPLNTEAFF
CDR3nt: TGCAGCGTTGTTTGGCCGTTGAACACTGAAGCTTTCTTT

v_gene: TRBV12-3/TRBV12-4
abundance: .
j_gene: TRBJ2-2
d_gene: .
CDR3aa: CASSLTAKTGELFF
CDR3nt: TGTGCCAGCAGTTTAACAGCGAAGACCGGGGAGCTGTTTTTT

v_gene: TRBV19
abundance: few
j_gene: TRBJ2-6
d_gene: TRBD1
CDR3aa: CASSRGQDSGANVLTF
CDR3nt: TGTGCCAGTAGTAGGGGACAGGACTCTGGGGCCAACGTCCTGACTTTC

v_gene: TRBV7-9
abundance: few
j_gene: TRBJ1-1
d_gene: .
CDR3aa: CASSPHSTEAFF
CDR3nt: TGTGCCAGCAGCCCCCACAGCACTGAAGCTTTCTTT

v_gene: TRBV5-1
abundance: .
j_gene: TRBJ2-3
d_gene: .
CDR3aa: CASSPDRGSTQYF
CDR3nt: TGCGCCAGCAGCCCCGACAGAGGTAGTACGCAGTATTTT

v_gene: TRBV5-6
abundance: few
j_gene: TRBJ2-4
d_gene: .
CDR3aa: CASSFSPKENIQYF
CDR3nt: TGTGCCAGCAGCTTTTCCCCCAAAGAAAACATTCAGTACTTC

v_gene: TRBV4-3
abundance: many
j_gene: TRBJ2-3
d_gene: .
CDR3aa: CASSQAPDSQKYF
CDR3nt: TGCGCCAGCAGCCAAGCCCCGGACTCCCAAAAGTATTTT